Sequencing of this TCR beta chain was carried out in a study of OX40 agonist ivuxolimab in advanced cancers. The study's findings and limits: Relative to CD4+, CD8+ T cells held more expanded clones on average. The study observed clonal expansion of CD4+ and CD8+ blood T cells by week 6 at 0.1 to 3.0 mg/kg.

Exclusion of a patient followed from autoimmune disease history or systemic immunosuppression. Researchers took blood at baseline, on cycle 4 day 1, and on cycle 7 day 1. The CDR3 has 17 residues. CDR1 is KGHSH, CDR2 LQKENI, per germline. Trimming removed 2 bases from V and 0 bases from J, with 16 bases in between. This table comes from immunoSEQ multiplex PCR, and its TCRdb copy is limited to in-frame clones, with some not included. The sample holds 70,000 or so clones, around nine tenths seen once. In its sample, this clone was seen once. Its matching antigen is unknown. Sequencing was performed on CD4+ or CD8+ T cells sorted from blood, taken in a trial of the OX40 agonist ivuxolimab. V is TRBV18 and J is TRBJ1-2; the D gene is possibly TRBD1 (5 bases). The origin of this receptor is an adult with an advanced solid tumor such as melanoma, head and neck, liver or kidney cancer. The CDR3, as DNA: TGTGCCAGCTCACCATACACCGGGACGACTACTAACTATGGCTACACCTTC. This encodes CASSPYTGTTTNYGYTF.